These 29 T cell receptor beta chains were sequenced from one sample in a study of shared clonotypes between healthy human individuals (dated by TCRdb to 2018 to 2020). Libraries were prepared through the immunoSEQ multiplex PCR assay. TCRdb obtained this table from immuneACCESS and retained in-frame rearrangements with V and J assigned. These tables miss some clones; where compared with another copy, unresolved V genes account for less than half of the shortfall, and the remainder is unexplained. The sample has millions of clones on record, around 90% of them singletons. The top ten clonotypes cover around 0.14% of the sample. Input material: naive CD4+ T cells sorted from blood. The cell subset or site label, read with the paper, signifies: CD45RA+ positively selected. The receptors shown here come from a man between 18 and 35 years old in good health.

This rearrangement joins TRBV5-6 to TRBJ2-5, with a possible D match to TRBD2 (6 bases). The CDR3 totals 14 residues. In germline, CDR1 is SGHDT, CDR2 YYEEEE. V lost 5 bases and J lost 7, with 18 bases in between. Written as DNA, the CDR3 is TGTGCCAGCAGGGACGGACTAACCCTCCCGACCCAGTACTTC. Its protein product is CASRDGLTLPTQYF.

The chain employs TRBV9 and TRBJ2-2, with D maybe TRBD2 (5 bases). CDR3 length: 15 amino acids. With 0 bases removed from V and 7 bases from J, the gap between germline ends came to 13 bases. Germline-derived CDR1 and CDR2 are SGDLS and YYNGEE. In nucleotides, the CDR3 is TGTGCCAGCAGCGTAGAACACGGGAAAGGCGGGGAGCTGTTTTTT. Its translation: CASSVEHGKGGELFF.

This CDR3 reads CAWNTGFGYGYTF. The CDR3 DNA reads TGTGCCTGGAACACAGGGTTTGGGTATGGCTACACCTTC. The gene calls are TRBV30 and TRBJ1-2, with D possibly being TRBD1 (6 bases). Trimming took 4 bases from V and 5 from J, leaving 14 bases between them. CDR1 and CDR2 from the germline V gene are GTSNPN and SVGIG (reference sequence). This CDR3 comprises 13 residues. Based on the CDR3 plus reference TRBV30 and TRBJ1-2, the full variable domain is SQTIHQWPATLVQPVGSPLSLECTVEGTSNPNLYWYRQAAGRGLQLLFYSVGIGQISSEVPQNLSASRPQDRQFILSSKKLLLSDSGFYLCAWNTGFGYGYTFGSGTRLTVV.

This clone has only one observation. The V gene is TRBV6-6, the J gene TRBJ2-7, with 9 bases matching TRBD1. V trimming: 6 bases; J trimming: 4 bases; junction bases outside the gene matches: 7. Germline V gene data show CDR1 as MNHNY and CDR2 as SVGAGI (reference sequence). The length of the CDR3 is 14 residues. CDR3 region: CASRPTGGRYEQYF. In DNA form, the CDR3 reads TGTGCCAGCAGGCCGACAGGGGGGCGGTACGAGCAGTACTTC.

The chain carries TRBV30 and TRBJ1-2; 8 bases fit TRBD1. The germline V gene encodes CDR1 GTSNPN and CDR2 SVGIG (reference sequence). The V and J ends lost 0 bases and 5 bases, in that order; junction bases with no gene match: 11. The CDR3 is 16 amino acids. As DNA, the CDR3 is TGTGCCTGGAGTGTAGCCCTAGGTGGACAGGGATATGGCTACACCTTC. It yields the protein CAWSVALGGQGYGYTF.

This chain connects TRBV30 to TRBJ2-7; 12 bases align to TRBD1. With V trimmed by 3 bases and J by 2 bases, 8 bases remained unmatched. The CDR3 is 16 residues long. The germline CDR1 and CDR2 sequences are GTSNPN and SVGIG (reference sequence). The CDR3 DNA reads as TGTGCCTGGAGCAGCCCCGGGACAGGGGGCCCCTACGAGCAGTACTTC. This sequence encodes CAWSSPGTGGPYEQYF.

This sequence joins TRBV19 and TRBJ1-5, with D tentatively TRBD1 (6 bases). In germline, CDR1 is LNHDA, CDR2 SQIVND (reference sequence). The CDR3 extends over 16 amino acids. Trimming took 4 bases from V and 3 from J, leaving 16 bases between them. This chain's CDR3 is CASSTTGTPINQPQHF. In DNA, the CDR3 is TGTGCCAGTAGTACAACCGGGACACCGATCAATCAGCCCCAGCATTTT.

The chain carries TRBV6-6 and TRBJ1-2, with a weak D call TRBD1 (6 bases). There are 15 residues in the CDR3. Between the trimmed V and J ends, which lost 6 bases and 7 bases, there was a span of 21 bases. The germline V gene has CDR1 MNHNY and CDR2 SVGAGI (reference sequence). DNA of the CDR3: TGTGCCAGCAGGGCTGACAGGAAATTTTTCACTGGCTACACCTTC. This translates into CASRADRKFFTGYTF.

This chain connects TRBV27 to TRBJ2-7; a weak D match, TRBD2 (5 bases). The ends were cut back, 5 bases at V and 2 bases at J, with 19 bases in the middle. CDR1 is MNHEY and CDR2 is SMNVEV in the germline V gene (reference sequence). The CDR3 loop spans 16 amino acids. CDR3 residues: CASSLESGIEPYEQYF. CDR3 sequence (DNA): TGTGCCAGCAGTCTGGAATCCGGGATAGAACCCTACGAGCAGTACTTC.

This rearrangement joins TRBV18 to TRBJ1-1; tentatively, D is TRBD1 (6 bases). V lost 3 bases and J 1 base, leaving 12 bases between the germline ends. CDR3 length: 15 residues. Germline CDR1 is KGHSH and CDR2 is LQKENI. The CDR3 loop reads CASSPTGLWNTEAFF. The CDR3 nucleotides read TGTGCCAGCTCACCGACAGGTCTCTGGAACACTGAAGCTTTCTTT. The complete variable domain, with remaining parts taken from reference TRBV18 and TRBJ1-1, reads NAGVMQNPRHLVRRRGQEARLRCSPMKGHSHVYWYRQLPEEGLKFMVYLQKENIIDESGMPKERFSAEFPKEGPSILRIQQVVRGDSAAYFCASSPTGLWNTEAFFGQGTRLTVV.

The chain uses TRBV21-1 and TRBJ2-7; TRBD1, the table's D call, was not compared with the DNA. TRBV21-1 is a pseudogene segment. The CDR3 runs 15 residues. CDR3 sequence: CASSKIEDSGNEQYF. The CDR3 nucleotides are TGTGCCAGCAGCAAGATTGAGGACAGTGGGAACGAGCAGTACTTC.

This chain links TRBV18 with TRBJ1-1; D remains ambiguous. Germline lookup yields CDR1 KGHSH and CDR2 LQKENI. This CDR3 region has 14 residues. The V end lost 6 bases, the J end lost 0 bases, and 11 bases lay between the germline ends. The CDR3 protein is CASSGTNMNTEAFF. The CDR3 coding sequence is TGTGCCAGCTCCGGAACTAACATGAACACTGAAGCTTTCTTT.

The chain joins TRBV11-1 to TRBJ2-7; the D gene is possibly TRBD1 (6 bases). The CDR3 totals 15 residues. Trimming shortened V by 3 bases and J by 7 bases, and 19 bases separated the two germline ends. The germline V gene has CDR1 SGHAT and CDR2 FQDESV (reference sequence). For the CDR3, the DNA is TGTGCCAGCAGCTTGACAGGACTTTTGCTGGGGGAGCAGTACTTC. Translation: CASSLTGLLLGEQYF.

V is TRBV5-1 and J is TRBJ2-5; 8 positions match TRBD2. In germline, CDR1 is SGHRS, CDR2 YFSETQ. CDR3 length: 19 residues. The V gene end was trimmed by 0 bases and the J gene end by 1 base; junction bases not matched to a gene: 14. The CDR3: CASSLAGIAGSLGQETQYF. CDR3 nucleotides: TGCGCCAGCAGCTTGGCCGGGATAGCGGGGTCTCTCGGCCAAGAGACCCAGTACTTC.

The table lists this clone with a count of one. The chain joins TRBV5-1 to TRBJ2-7; D ambiguous. The CDR3 runs to 16 residues. V lost 0 bases to trimming and J lost 0 bases, with 13 bases between them. The germline CDR1 and CDR2 sequences are SGHRS and YFSETQ. CDR3 nucleotide sequence: TGCGCCAGCAGCTTGGGTTCCGGGTTGAGCTCCTACGAGCAGTACTTC. The encoded protein is CASSLGSGLSSYEQYF.

As regards this clone: The junction and the germline gene differ at one end; a read error may be behind it. This rearrangement joins TRBV9 to TRBJ2-7; 11 bases are a match to TRBD2. The V gene's germline CDR1 is SGDLS and CDR2 YYNGEE. The CDR3 has 16 residues. CDR3 loop: CASSKELAGGSSEQYF. The CDR3 DNA sequence: TGTGCCAGCAGCAAAGAATTAGCGGGAGGGTCCTCCGAGCAGTACTTC. Full variable domain (remainder filled in from reference TRBV9 and TRBJ2-7): DSGVTQTPKHLITATGQRVTLRCSPRSGDLSVYWYQQSLDQGLQFLIQYYNGEERAKGNILERFSAQQFPDLHSELNLSSLELGDSALYFCASSKELAGGSSEQYFGPGTRLTVT.

The V gene is TRBV5-4, the J gene TRBJ1-5; 7 bases align to TRBD1. The length of the CDR3 is 13 residues. The J segment lost 4 bases and the V segment lost 2 bases, leaving 0 bases of the junction unmatched. Germline lookup yields CDR1 SGHNT and CDR2 YYREEE (reference sequence). CDR3 in amino acids: CASSLQGNQPQHF. As DNA, the CDR3 is TGTGCCAGCAGCTTACAGGGGAATCAGCCCCAGCATTTT.

This clone was detected only once. This rearrangement joins TRBV6-1 to TRBJ1-2; TRBD1 agrees at 7 bases. Germline values: CDR1 MNHNS, CDR2 SASEGT. The CDR3 covers 14 residues. V trimming: 4 bases; J trimming: 7 bases; junction bases outside the gene matches: 9. CDR3 coding DNA: TGTGCCAGCAGTGTTGGGACAGTCCCTTCTGGCTACACCTTC. Amino acids: CASSVGTVPSGYTF.

The chain is built from TRBV6-6 and TRBJ1-2, with 12 positions matching TRBD1. With 10 bases clipped from V and 8 bases from J, the junction kept 14 bases outside the gene matches. This CDR3 is 15 amino acids long. Per germline, CDR1 MNHNY and CDR2 SVGAGI (reference sequence). The CDR3: CAITGQGAVRGGYTF. CDR3 nucleotide sequence: TGTGCCATCACGGGACAGGGGGCGGTCCGAGGGGGCTACACCTTC.

A remark on this clone: The identical CDR3 is also encoded by other nucleotide sequences in the sample. J is TRBJ2-5 and V is TRBV20-1; D is perhaps TRBD1 (5 bases). This CDR3 comprises 11 residues. With 3 bases removed from V and 4 bases from J, the gap between germline ends came to 6 bases. Per germline, CDR1 DFQATT and CDR2 SNEGSKA (reference sequence). CDR3 region: CSASTGETQYF. The CDR3 region has the DNA TGCAGTGCTAGCACAGGAGAGACCCAGTACTTC.

The chain links TRBV4-1 to TRBJ1-3; D gene uncertain. The CDR3 spans 16 residues. V lost 2 bases and J 0 bases, leaving 11 bases between the germline ends. CDR1 and CDR2 (germline): MGHRA, YSYEKL. Here the CDR3 DNA reads TGCGCCAGCAGCCAAATGAGTGATAGCTCTGGAAACACCATATATTTT. It encodes CASSQMSDSSGNTIYF.

The chain recombines TRBV13 with TRBJ1-2; 7 nucleotides match TRBD1. Trimming at V came to 1 base and at J to 4 bases, leaving 6 bases not matched to a gene. This CDR3 comprises 15 residues. In germline, CDR1 is PRHDT, CDR2 FYEKMQ (reference sequence). The DNA of the CDR3 is TGTGCCAGCAGCTTAGATGACAGGGCCACCTATGGCTACACCTTC. This codes for CASSLDDRATYGYTF.

The gene calls are TRBV5-4 and TRBJ1-4; 7 bases line up with TRBD1. The CDR3 has 16 amino acids. The J segment lost 0 bases and the V segment lost 4 bases, leaving 6 bases of the junction unmatched. CDR1 is SGHNT, CDR2 YYREEE, per germline (reference sequence). In DNA, the CDR3 is TGTGCCAGCAGCCACCGGGACAGATCAACTAATGAAAAACTGTTTTTT. Amino acids: CASSHRDRSTNEKLFF.

The V and J genes are TRBV10-3 and TRBJ1-2; D is unclear. V was clipped by 3 bases and J by 8 bases, with 13 bases between them. The CDR3 loop spans 13 amino acids. Germline V gives CDR1 ENHRY, CDR2 SYGVKD. The CDR3 loop reads CAISDRDPGGYTF. The DNA for the CDR3 is TGTGCCATCAGTGACCGAGATCCGGGAGGCTACACCTTC.

The rearrangement joins TRBV11-3 to TRBJ1-1; 7 bases agree with TRBD1. This CDR3 has 17 amino acids. J was trimmed by 0 bases and V by 3 bases; bases with no gene match: 10. CDR1 and CDR2 from the germline V gene are SGHNT and YENEEA. This CDR3 reads CASSFRDSKALNTEAFF. CDR3 in DNA: TGTGCCAGCAGCTTTAGGGACAGTAAGGCGTTGAACACTGAAGCTTTCTTT. Together with reference TRBV11-3 and TRBJ1-1, the CDR3 gives the full variable domain: EAGVVQSPRYKIIEKKQPVAFWCNPISGHNTLYWYLQNLGQGPELLIRYENEEAVDDSQLPKDRFSAERLKGVDSTLKIQPAELGDSAVYLCASSFRDSKALNTEAFFGQGTRLTVV.

The chain uses TRBV7-2 and TRBJ2-7; no definite D call. Deletions cut 0 bases from V and 0 bases from J, with 9 bases between. This CDR3 contains 15 residues. The germline gives CDR1 SGHTA, CDR2 FQGNSA. CDR3 nucleotides: TGTGCCAGCAGCTTAGCCCCCGTTAGCTCCTACGAGCAGTACTTC. Translated, it gives CASSLAPVSSYEQYF.

The chain uses TRBV30 and TRBJ2-1; TRBD2 is a possible D gene (6 bases). Between the trimmed V and J ends, which lost 4 bases and 6 bases, there was a span of 7 bases. The germline gives CDR1 GTSNPN, CDR2 SVGIG (reference sequence). The CDR3 sequence is 11 residues long. CDR3 protein: CAWTGVNEQFF. The CDR3 DNA follows: TGTGCCTGGACGGGGGTCAATGAGCAGTTCTTC.

The rearrangement uses TRBV11-3 and TRBJ1-1, with D perhaps TRBD1 (6 bases). V lost 5 bases to trimming and J lost 2 bases, with 15 bases between them. Germline lookup yields CDR1 SGHNT and CDR2 YENEEA. The CDR3 has 15 residues. The CDR3 is CASSPGWGANTEAFF. Here the CDR3 DNA reads TGTGCCAGCAGCCCGGGGTGGGGGGCAAACACTGAAGCTTTCTTT.

The chain is built from TRBV6-1 and TRBJ2-1; 7 bases map to TRBD2. The CDR3 spans 14 residues. Per germline, CDR1 MNHNS and CDR2 SASEGT. The V and J ends lost 11 bases and 0 bases, in that order; junction bases with no gene match: 7. Written as DNA, the CDR3 is TGTGCCCTCGCGACTAGCTTCTCCTACAATGAGCAGTTCTTC. As protein: CALATSFSYNEQFF.